One and the same sample provided the 3 T cell receptor beta chains below, sequenced in a study of blood T cells in healthy people across ages. A second PCR, run for roughly 7 to 12 cycles, used a sample-barcoded 5' primer plus a J-beta primer mix. TCRdb recomputed calls from the 5' RACE reads with MiXCR, one row per CDR3 protein. The data contain hundreds of thousands of distinct CDR3 sequences, approximately 49% of them seen just once; the ten biggest clones take up around a third. Sequencing input: blood. The origin of the receptors is a woman aged 60-75 years in good health.

This rearrangement joins TRBV4-2 to TRBJ1-2, with D maybe TRBD1 (6 bases). In germline, CDR1 is LGHNA, CDR2 YNFKEQ. This CDR3 comprises 14 residues. Trimming shortened V by 4 bases and J by 4 bases, and 13 bases separated the two germline ends. The CDR3 is CASSPGQNSYGYTF. The CDR3 nucleotides are TGTGCCAGCAGCCCAGGACAGAACTCCTATGGCTACACCTTC.

The genes are TRBV24-1 and TRBJ2-1; TRBD1 matches 11 bases. J lost 6 bases, V lost 6 bases, and 6 bases had no gene match. The CDR3 loop spans 15 amino acids. The V gene's germline CDR1 is KGHDR and CDR2 SFDVKD. The CDR3 is CATSSPGTGGNEQFF. The CDR3 DNA reads TGTGCCACCAGTTCCCCCGGGACAGGGGGCAATGAGCAGTTCTTC.

The DNA of the CDR3 is TGTGCCAGCAGACCAGGGGTATCCCGGATTGCTGAAGCTTTCTTT. This gives the protein CASRPGVSRIAEAFF. The rearrangement joins TRBV12-3 or TRBV12-4 to TRBJ1-1, with D maybe TRBD1 (6 bases). Trimming pared 6 bases from V and 6 bases from J, leaving 20 bases between. This CDR3 comprises 15 residues.